The present entry profiles one T cell receptor (beta chain) with its context. What it recognizes is unknown. This sample was included in a study of cytomegalovirus exposure and HLA in healthy donors. Whole-study findings and limits: TCR beta V segments were, for the most part, productive about 87% or about 30% of the time in an earlier analysis. V segments that were indistinguishable, TRBV6-2 and TRBV6-3 among them, were omitted from analysis. 150 or so TCR beta chains were listed as cytomegalovirus-associated.

There are 14 residues in the CDR3. V shed 2 bases and J shed 6 bases, with 12 bases lying between them. CDR1 and CDR2 (germline): SGHDT, YYEEEE. PCR used 60 Vbeta primers and 13 Jbeta primers. Some clones are missing from TCRdb's copy, which holds only in-frame ones; the method was immunoSEQ multiplex PCR. The sample records 150,000 to 200,000 clones, roughly 79% being singletons. This chain uses TRBV5-6 with TRBJ2-1; D is uncertain. The sequence came from a woman aged 40-49 years in good health and CMV-seronegative. Sequenced input: PBMCs. The CDR3 sequence is CASSLVVSGNEQFF. Here the CDR3 DNA reads TGTGCCAGCAGCTTAGTCGTCTCCGGCAATGAGCAGTTCTTC.